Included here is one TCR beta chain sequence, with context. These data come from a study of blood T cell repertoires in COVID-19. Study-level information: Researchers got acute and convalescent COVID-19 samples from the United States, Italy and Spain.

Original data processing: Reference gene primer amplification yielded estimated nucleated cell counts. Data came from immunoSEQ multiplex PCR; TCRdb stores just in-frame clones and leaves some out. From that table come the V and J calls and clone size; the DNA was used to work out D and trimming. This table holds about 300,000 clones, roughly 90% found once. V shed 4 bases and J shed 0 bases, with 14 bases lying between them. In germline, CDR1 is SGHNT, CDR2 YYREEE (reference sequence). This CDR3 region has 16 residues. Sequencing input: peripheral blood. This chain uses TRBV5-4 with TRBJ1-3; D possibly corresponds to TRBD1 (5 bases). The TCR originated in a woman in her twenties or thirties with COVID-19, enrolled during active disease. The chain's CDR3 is CASSQGLLDSGNTIYF. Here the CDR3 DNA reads TGTGCCAGCAGCCAGGGACTGCTTGACTCTGGAAACACCATATATTTT.